This paragraph reports one T cell receptor beta chain. Its matching antigen is unknown. The assay was immunoSEQ multiplex PCR, and TCRdb's table has in-frame clones only and misses some. The repertoire holds some 180,000 clones, with roughly 85% as singletons. Germline lookup yields CDR1 GTSNPN and CDR2 SVGIG (reference sequence). V lost 4 bases and J 8 bases, leaving 14 bases between the germline ends. CDR3 length: 13 residues. The data are from a study of T cell responses to AZD1222 COVID-19 vaccine. Overall study results and limits: Among vaccine-associated CD4 TCRs, coverage spanned spike, with dominance at 160-218 and 743-854.

The material sequenced was peripheral blood, taken 28 days after the second AZD1222 dose. This sequence originates from an adult who received the AZD1222 COVID-19 vaccine. This chain links TRBV30 with TRBJ1-4; D unclear. In DNA, the CDR3 is TGTGCCTGGACTGCGGGTGATCGGGAAAAACTGTTTTTT. The encoded protein is CAWTAGDREKLFF. The whole variable domain, filled in from reference TRBV30 and TRBJ1-4, reads SQTIHQWPATLVQPVGSPLSLECTVEGTSNPNLYWYRQAAGRGLQLLFYSVGIGQISSEVPQNLSASRPQDRQFILSSKKLLLSDSGFYLCAWTAGDREKLFFGSGTQLSVL.